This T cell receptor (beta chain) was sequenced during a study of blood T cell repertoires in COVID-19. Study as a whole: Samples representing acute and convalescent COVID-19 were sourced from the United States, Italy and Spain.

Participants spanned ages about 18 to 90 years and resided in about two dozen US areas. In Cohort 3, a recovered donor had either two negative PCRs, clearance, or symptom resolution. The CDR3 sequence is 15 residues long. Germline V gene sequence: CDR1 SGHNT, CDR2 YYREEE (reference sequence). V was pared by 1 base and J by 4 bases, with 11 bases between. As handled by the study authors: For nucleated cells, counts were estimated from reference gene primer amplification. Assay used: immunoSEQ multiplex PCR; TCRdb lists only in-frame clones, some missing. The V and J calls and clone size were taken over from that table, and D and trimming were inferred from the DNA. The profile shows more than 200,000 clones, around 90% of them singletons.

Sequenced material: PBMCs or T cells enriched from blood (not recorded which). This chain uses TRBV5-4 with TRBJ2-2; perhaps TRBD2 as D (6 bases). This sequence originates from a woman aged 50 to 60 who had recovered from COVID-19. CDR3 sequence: CASSLRFGSTGELFF. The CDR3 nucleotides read TGTGCCAGCAGCTTGCGGTTCGGGAGCACCGGGGAGCTGTTTTTT.